This note documents a single TCR beta chain sequence. Seattle's cohort entered during active infection and was followed longitudinally. Authors' analysis steps: Amplifying reference gene primers gave estimates of nucleated cell counts. Produced via immunoSEQ multiplex PCR; TCRdb's table is partial and in-frame only. V, J and clone size derive from that table, while D and trimming were established from the DNA sequence. Of approximately 250,000 clones listed, approximately 86% were seen once; the top ten hold approximately 5.3%. These data originate in a study of blood T cell repertoires in COVID-19. Whole-study context: Specimens from acute and convalescent COVID-19 originated in the United States, Italy and Spain. T cells, B-cell-depleted T cells, or PBMCs supplied cDNA or gDNA.

CDR1 LNHDA and CDR2 SQIVND come from the germline V gene (reference sequence). The CDR3 length is 14 residues. Trimming removed 5 bases at V and 4 bases at J, with 12 bases between. V is TRBV19 and J is TRBJ1-5; perhaps TRBD1 as D (5 bases). Sequencing input: peripheral blood. This TCR came from a woman aged 55-75 years with COVID-19, enrolled during active disease. The CDR3 region is CASSGGTGNQPQHF. DNA for the CDR3: TGTGCCAGTAGTGGGGGGACGGGTAATCAGCCCCAGCATTTT.